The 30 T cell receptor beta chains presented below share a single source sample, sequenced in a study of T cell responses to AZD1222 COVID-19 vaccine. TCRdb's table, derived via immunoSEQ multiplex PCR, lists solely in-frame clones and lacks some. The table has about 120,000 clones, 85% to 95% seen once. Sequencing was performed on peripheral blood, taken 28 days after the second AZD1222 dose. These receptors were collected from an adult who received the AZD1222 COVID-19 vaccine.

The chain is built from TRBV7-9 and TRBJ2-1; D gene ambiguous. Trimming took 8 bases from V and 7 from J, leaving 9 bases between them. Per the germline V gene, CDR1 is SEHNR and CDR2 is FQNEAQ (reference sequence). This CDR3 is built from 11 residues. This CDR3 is CASAPLNEQFF. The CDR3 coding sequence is TGTGCCAGCGCACCCCTTAATGAGCAGTTCTTC.

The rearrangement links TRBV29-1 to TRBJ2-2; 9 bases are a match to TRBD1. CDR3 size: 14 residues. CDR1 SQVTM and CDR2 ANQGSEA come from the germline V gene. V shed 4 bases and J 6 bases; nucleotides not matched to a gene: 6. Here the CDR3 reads CSVVLQGASGELFF. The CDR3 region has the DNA TGCAGCGTTGTACTACAGGGGGCGTCCGGGGAGCTGTTTTTT.

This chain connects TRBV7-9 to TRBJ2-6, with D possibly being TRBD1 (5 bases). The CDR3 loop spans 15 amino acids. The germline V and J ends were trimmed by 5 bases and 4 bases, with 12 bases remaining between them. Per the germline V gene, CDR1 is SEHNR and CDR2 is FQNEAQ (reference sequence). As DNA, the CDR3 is TGTGCCAGCAGCCCCTCCAGGGTCGGGGCCAACGTCCTGACTTTC. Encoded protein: CASSPSRVGANVLTF.

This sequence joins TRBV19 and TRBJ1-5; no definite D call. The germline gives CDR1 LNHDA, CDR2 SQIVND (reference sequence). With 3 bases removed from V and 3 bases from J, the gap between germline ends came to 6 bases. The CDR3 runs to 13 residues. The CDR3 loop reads CASSIRINQPQHF. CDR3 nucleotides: TGTGCCAGTAGTATCCGGATCAATCAGCCCCAGCATTTT. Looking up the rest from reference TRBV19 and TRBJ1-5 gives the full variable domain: DGGITQSPKYLFRKEGQNVTLSCEQNLNHDAMYWYRQDPGQGLRLIYYSQIVNDFQKGDIAEGYSVSREKKESFPLTVTSAQKNPTAFYLCASSIRINQPQHFGDGTRLSIL.

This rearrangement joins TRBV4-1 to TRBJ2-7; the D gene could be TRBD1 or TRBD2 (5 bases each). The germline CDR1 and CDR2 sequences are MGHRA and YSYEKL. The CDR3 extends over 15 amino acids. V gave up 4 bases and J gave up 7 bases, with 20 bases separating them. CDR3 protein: CASSPFPQGVGEQYF. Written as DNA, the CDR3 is TGCGCCAGCAGCCCCTTCCCCCAGGGAGTGGGGGAGCAGTACTTC.

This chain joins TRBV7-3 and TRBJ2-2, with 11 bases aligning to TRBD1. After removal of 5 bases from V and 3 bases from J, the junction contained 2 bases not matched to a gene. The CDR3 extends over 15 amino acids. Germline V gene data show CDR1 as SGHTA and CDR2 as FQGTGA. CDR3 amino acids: CASSRGQGDTGELFF. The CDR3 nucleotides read TGTGCCAGCAGCCGGGGACAGGGGGACACCGGGGAGCTGTTTTTT.

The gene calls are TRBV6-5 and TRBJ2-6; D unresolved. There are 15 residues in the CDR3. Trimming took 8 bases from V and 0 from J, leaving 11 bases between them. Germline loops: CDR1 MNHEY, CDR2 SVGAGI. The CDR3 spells CASGRLGSGANVLTF. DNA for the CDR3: TGTGCCAGCGGGCGGTTGGGCTCTGGGGCCAACGTCCTGACTTTC.

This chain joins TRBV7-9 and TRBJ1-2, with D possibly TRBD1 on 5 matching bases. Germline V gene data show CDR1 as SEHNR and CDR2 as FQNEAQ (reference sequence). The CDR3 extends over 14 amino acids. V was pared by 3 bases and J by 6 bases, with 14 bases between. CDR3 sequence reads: CASSFEGFADGYTF. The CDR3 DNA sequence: TGTGCCAGCAGCTTTGAGGGGTTTGCGGATGGCTACACCTTC.

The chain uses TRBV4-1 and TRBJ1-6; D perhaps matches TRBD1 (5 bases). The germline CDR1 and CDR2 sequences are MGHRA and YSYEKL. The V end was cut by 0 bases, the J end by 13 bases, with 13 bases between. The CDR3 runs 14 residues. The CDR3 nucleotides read TGCGCCAGCAGCCAAGAGGTTACAGGATCCCCCCTCCACTTT. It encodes CASSQEVTGSPLHF.

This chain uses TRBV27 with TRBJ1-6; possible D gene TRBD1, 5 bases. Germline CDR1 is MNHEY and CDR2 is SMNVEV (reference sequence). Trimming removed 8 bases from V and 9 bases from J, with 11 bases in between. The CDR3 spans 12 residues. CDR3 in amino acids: CASSLGGSPLHF. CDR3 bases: TGTGCCAGCTCGCTTGGGGGTTCACCCCTCCACTTT.

The CDR3 DNA sequence: TGTGCCAGCAGCATAGTAGCCAATGGACTGTTTTTT. Residues: CASSIVANGLFF. This chain links TRBV12-3 or TRBV12-4 with TRBJ1-4; D gene unclear. The CDR3 totals 12 residues. Between the trimmed V and J ends, which lost 6 bases and 13 bases, there was a span of 15 bases.

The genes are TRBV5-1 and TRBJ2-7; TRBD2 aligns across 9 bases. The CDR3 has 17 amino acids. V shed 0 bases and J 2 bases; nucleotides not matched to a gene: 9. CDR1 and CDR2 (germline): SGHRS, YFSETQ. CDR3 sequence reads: CASSLAQLAGHPYEQYF. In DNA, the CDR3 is TGCGCCAGCAGCTTGGCCCAACTAGCGGGCCATCCCTACGAGCAGTACTTC.

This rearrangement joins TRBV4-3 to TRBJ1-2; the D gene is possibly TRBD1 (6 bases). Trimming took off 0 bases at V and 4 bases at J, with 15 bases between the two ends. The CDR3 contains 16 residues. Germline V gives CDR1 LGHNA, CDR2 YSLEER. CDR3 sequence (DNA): TGCGCCAGCAGCCAAGATCCCGGACAGATCCTCTATGGCTACACCTTC. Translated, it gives CASSQDPGQILYGYTF.

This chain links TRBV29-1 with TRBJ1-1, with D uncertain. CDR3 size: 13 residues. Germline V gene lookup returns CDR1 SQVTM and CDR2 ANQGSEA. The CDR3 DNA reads TGCACCTATACGGAAGGGCCTTTCACTGAAGCTTTCTTT. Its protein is CTYTEGPFTEAFF.

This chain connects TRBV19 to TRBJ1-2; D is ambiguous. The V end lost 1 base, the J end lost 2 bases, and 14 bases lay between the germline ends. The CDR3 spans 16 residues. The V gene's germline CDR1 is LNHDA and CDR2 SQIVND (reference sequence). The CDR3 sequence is CASSIVGRALNYGYTF. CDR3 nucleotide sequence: TGTGCCAGTAGTATAGTAGGGAGAGCGTTGAACTATGGCTACACCTTC.

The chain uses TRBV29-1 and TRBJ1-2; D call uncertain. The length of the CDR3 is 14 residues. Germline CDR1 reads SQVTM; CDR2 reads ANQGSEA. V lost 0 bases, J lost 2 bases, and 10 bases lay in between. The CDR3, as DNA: TGCAGCGTTGAAGATGAAACGGGAAACTATGGCTACACCTTC. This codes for CSVEDETGNYGYTF.

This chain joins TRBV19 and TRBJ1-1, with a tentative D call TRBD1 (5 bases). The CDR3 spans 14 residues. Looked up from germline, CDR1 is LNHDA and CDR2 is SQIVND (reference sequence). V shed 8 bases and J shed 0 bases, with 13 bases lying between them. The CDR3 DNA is TGTGCCAGTGCACCAGGGCCAATGAACACTGAAGCTTTCTTT. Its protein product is CASAPGPMNTEAFF.

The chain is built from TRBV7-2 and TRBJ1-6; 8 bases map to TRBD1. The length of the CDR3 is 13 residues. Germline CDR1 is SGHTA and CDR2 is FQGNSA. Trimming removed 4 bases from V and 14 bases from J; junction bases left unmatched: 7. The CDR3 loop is CASSSSGGRALHF. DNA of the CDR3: TGTGCCAGCAGCTCGTCAGGGGGCCGGGCCCTCCACTTT.

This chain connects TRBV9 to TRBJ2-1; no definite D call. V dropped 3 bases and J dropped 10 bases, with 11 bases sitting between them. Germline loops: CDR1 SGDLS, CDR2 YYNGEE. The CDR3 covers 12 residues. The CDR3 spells CASSGLMGEQFF. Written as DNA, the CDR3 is TGTGCCAGCAGCGGTCTGATGGGGGAGCAGTTCTTC. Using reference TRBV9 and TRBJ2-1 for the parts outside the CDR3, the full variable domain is DSGVTQTPKHLITATGQRVTLRCSPRSGDLSVYWYQQSLDQGLQFLIQYYNGEERAKGNILERFSAQQFPDLHSELNLSSLELGDSALYFCASSGLMGEQFFGPGTRLTVL.

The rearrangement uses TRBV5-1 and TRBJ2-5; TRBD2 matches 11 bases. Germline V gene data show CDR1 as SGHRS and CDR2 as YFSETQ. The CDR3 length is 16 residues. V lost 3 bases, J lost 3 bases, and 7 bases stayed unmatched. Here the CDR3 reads CASSSGTSGIKETQYF. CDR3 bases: TGCGCCAGCAGCTCCGGGACTAGCGGTATTAAAGAGACCCAGTACTTC.

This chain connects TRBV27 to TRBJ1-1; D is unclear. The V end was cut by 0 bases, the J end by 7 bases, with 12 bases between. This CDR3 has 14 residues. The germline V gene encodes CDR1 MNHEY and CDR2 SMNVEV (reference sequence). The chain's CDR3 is CASSLSVLIGEAFF. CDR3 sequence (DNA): TGTGCCAGCAGTTTATCTGTCCTGATCGGTGAAGCTTTCTTT.

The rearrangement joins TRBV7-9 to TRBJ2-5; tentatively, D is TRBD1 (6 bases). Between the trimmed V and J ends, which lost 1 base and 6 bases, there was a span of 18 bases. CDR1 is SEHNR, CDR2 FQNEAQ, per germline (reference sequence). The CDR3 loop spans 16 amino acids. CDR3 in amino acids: CASSLGMGRGLKTQYF. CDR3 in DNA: TGTGCCAGCAGCTTAGGGATGGGCAGGGGATTGAAGACCCAGTACTTC.

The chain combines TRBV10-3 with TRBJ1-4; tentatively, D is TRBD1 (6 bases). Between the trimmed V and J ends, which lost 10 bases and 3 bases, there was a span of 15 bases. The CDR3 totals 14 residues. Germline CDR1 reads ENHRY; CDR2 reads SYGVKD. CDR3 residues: CATRGAVPNEKLFF. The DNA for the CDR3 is TGTGCCACCCGGGGGGCGGTTCCTAATGAAAAACTGTTTTTT.

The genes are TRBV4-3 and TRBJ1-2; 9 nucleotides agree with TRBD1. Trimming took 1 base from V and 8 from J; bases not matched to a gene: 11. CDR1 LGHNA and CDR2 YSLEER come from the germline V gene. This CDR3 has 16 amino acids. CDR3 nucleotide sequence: TGCGCCAGCAGCCAAGTCCGTGGACAGGGGCAGGGGGGCTACACCTTC. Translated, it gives CASSQVRGQGQGGYTF.

CDR3 coding DNA: TGTGCCAGCAGCCGTGGTCAGGGGACAGACGAAGCTTTCTTT. Translated: CASSRGQGTDEAFF. The chain uses TRBV6-5 and TRBJ1-1, with TRBD1 matching 7 bases. Germline V gene data show CDR1 as MNHEY and CDR2 as SVGAGI. The V gene end was trimmed by 6 bases and the J gene end by 8 bases; junction bases not matched to a gene: 12. The CDR3 covers 14 residues.

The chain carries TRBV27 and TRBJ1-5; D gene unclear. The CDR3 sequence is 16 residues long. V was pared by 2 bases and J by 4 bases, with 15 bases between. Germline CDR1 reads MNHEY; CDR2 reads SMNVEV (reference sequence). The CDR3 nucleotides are TGTGCCAGCAGTTTAAATCTTAGGGCAGCTAATCAGCCCCAGCATTTT. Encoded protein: CASSLNLRAANQPQHF.

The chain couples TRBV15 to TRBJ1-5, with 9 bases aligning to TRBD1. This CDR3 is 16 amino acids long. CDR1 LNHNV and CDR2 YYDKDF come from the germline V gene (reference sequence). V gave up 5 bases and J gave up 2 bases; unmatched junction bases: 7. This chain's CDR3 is CATSRDRVSGNQPQHF. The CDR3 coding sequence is TGTGCCACCAGCCGGGACAGGGTTAGTGGCAATCAGCCCCAGCATTTT. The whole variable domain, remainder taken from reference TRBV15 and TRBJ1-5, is DAMVIQNPRYQVTQFGKPVTLSCSQTLNHNVMYWYQQKSSQAPKLLFHYYDKDFNNEADTPDNFQSRRPNTSFCFLDIRSPGLGDTAMYLCATSRDRVSGNQPQHFGDGTRLSIL.

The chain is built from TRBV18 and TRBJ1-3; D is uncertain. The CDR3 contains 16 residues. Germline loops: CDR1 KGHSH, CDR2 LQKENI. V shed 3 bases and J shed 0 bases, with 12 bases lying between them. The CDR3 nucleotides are TGTGCCAGCTCACCTCCGGGATTGAGCTCTGGAAACACCATATATTTT. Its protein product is CASSPPGLSSGNTIYF.

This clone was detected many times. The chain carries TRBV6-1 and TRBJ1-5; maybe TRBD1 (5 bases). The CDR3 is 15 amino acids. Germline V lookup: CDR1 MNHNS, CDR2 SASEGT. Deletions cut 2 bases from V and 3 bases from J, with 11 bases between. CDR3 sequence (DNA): TGTGCCAGCAGTGAACCAGGGATCTCCAATCAGCCCCAGCATTTT. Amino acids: CASSEPGISNQPQHF.

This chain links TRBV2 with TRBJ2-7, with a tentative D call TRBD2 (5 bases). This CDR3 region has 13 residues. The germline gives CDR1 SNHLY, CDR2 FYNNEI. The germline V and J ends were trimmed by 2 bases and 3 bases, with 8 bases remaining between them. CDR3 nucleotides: TGTGCCAGCAGTGAACGGGGTCTCTACGAGCAGTACTTC. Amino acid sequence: CASSERGLYEQYF.